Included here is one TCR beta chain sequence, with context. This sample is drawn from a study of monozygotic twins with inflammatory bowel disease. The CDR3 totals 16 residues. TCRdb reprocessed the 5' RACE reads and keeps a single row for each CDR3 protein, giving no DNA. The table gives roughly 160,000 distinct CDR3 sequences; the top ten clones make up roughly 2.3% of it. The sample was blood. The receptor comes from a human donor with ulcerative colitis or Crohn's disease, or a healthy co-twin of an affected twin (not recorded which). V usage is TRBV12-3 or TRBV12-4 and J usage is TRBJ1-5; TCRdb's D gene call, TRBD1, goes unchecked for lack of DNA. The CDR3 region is CASSLRGAGSNQPQHF.